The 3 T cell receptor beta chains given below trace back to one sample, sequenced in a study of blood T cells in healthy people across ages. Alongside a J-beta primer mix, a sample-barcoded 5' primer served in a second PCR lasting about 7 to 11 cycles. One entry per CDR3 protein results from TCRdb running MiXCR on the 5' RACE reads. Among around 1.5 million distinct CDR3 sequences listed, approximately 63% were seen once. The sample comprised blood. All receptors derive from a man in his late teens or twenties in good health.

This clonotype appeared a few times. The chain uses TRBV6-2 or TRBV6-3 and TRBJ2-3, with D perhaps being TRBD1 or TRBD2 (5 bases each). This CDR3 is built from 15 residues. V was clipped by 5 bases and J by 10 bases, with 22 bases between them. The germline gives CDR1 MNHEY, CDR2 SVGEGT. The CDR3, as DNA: TGTGCCAGCAGTCACCGCCGGGACCCGACAGTTTCGCAGTATTTT. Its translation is CASSHRRDPTVSQYF.

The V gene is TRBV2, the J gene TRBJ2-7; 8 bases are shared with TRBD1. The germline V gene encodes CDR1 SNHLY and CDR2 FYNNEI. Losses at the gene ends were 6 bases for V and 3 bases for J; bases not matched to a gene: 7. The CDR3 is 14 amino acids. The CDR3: CASRGQGNLYEQYF. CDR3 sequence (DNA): TGTGCCAGCAGAGGACAGGGCAATCTCTACGAGCAGTACTTC.

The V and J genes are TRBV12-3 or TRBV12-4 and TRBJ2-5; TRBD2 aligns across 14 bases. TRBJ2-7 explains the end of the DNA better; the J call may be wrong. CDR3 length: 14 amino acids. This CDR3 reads CASSYGLAGGEQYF. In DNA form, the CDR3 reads TGTGCCAGCAGCTACGGACTAGCGGGAGGCGAGCAGTACTTC.